Detailed here is one TCR beta chain. Its antigen remains unknown. It is likely a read error, because the conserved phenylalanine at the end of the CDR3 is missing. DNA and RNA were both co-extracted from about 19-30 mg of bulk tissue that had not been sorted. This CDR3 spans 15 amino acids. Trimming removed 1 base from V and 5 bases from J, with 15 bases in between. These data originate in a study of tumor-infiltrating lymphocytes in primary liver carcinoma. Overall study findings and caveats: Presence in all five tumor regions was observed for only about 7-24% of top clones.

Production of TCR beta cDNA used roughly 480 ng total RNA together with a constant-region primer. Construction of TCR beta libraries relied on three successive nested multiplex PCR rounds employing slightly modified ARM-PCR. Rounds one and two of PCR, each of roughly 11 cycles, were primed with TRBV1-TRBV30 forward primers and a C-beta reverse primer. Each CDR3 protein is one row after TCRdb ran MiXCR on the multiplex PCR reads. The data contain more than 95,000 distinct CDR3 sequences, around 60% of them seen just once; the ten biggest clones take up 7.5% to 8.5%. The chain joins TRBV12-3 or TRBV12-4 to TRBJ2-7; possible D gene TRBD2, 6 bases. Material for sequencing was liver tumor tissue from sampling region 3. Regarding subset: tumor region T3, left-lateral pole. The receptor was derived from a woman aged 60-70 years with primary liver carcinoma and hepatitis B virus infection. The CDR3 loop reads CASSLGGGSADEQYI. The CDR3 DNA follows: TGTGCCAGCAGTTTAGGAGGAGGGAGTGCCGACGAGCAGTACATT.